Listed below are T cell receptor beta chains from one sample, sequenced in a study of shared clonotypes between healthy human individuals. This table comes from immunoSEQ multiplex PCR, and its TCRdb copy is limited to in-frame clones, with some not included. The table has over 1.5 million clones, 98% seen once. The sample consisted of naive CD4+ T cells sorted from blood. The receptors were sampled from a man aged 25-45 years in good health. Each CDR3 is given with its conserved first and last residue. A D gene is named only where the DNA matches it firmly.

D gene,J gene,V gene,CDR3 DNA,CDR3 protein
.,TRBJ2-1,TRBV18,TGTGCCAGCTCACCACCAATAGGGCAGGGGTCCCCCCCCAATGAGCAGTTCTTC,CASSPPIGQGSPPNEQFF
.,TRBJ1-5,TRBV10-3,TGTGCCATCAGTGACAGGGGAGCTAGCAATCAGCCCCAGCATTTT,CAISDRGASNQPQHF
TRBD2,TRBJ2-1,TRBV5-5,TGTGCCAGCAGCTTGGTGTCCCGGGAGGGCCTCGTTGAGCAGTTCTTC,CASSLVSREGLVEQFF
.,TRBJ2-7,TRBV7-2,TGTGCCAGCAGCCGTCGGGACTTATCTACCTACGAGCAGTACTTC,CASSRRDLSTYEQYF
TRBD1,TRBJ2-7,TRBV2,TGTGCCAGCAGTGAAATACAGGGGATATGGGAGCAGTACTTC,CASSEIQGIWEQYF
.,TRBJ1-2,TRBV5-1,TGCGCCAGCAGCTTTGACGCGGGACCGGATAACTATGGCTACACCTTC,CASSFDAGPDNYGYTF
TRBD1,TRBJ2-3,TRBV18,TGTGCCAGCTCACCACGAGTCGGACAGGGCGACACAGATACGCAGTATTTT,CASSPRVGQGDTDTQYF
TRBD1,TRBJ2-3,TRBV27,TGTGCCAGCAGTTATACGGACAGGGGCACAGATACGCAGTATTTT,CASSYTDRGTDTQYF
TRBD1,TRBJ1-1,TRBV28,TGTGCCAGCAGCTTACGGACAGGGGGCGTCACTGAAGCTTTCTTT,CASSLRTGGVTEAFF
.,TRBJ1-2,TRBV15,TGTGCCACCAGCAGGAGAACAGGGTCAGGGGTCTATGGCTACACCTTC,CATSRRTGSGVYGYTF
.,TRBJ1-1,TRBV25-1,TGTGCCAGCATCCCTAGTGTGGGGACTGAAGCTTTCTTT,CASIPSVGTEAFF